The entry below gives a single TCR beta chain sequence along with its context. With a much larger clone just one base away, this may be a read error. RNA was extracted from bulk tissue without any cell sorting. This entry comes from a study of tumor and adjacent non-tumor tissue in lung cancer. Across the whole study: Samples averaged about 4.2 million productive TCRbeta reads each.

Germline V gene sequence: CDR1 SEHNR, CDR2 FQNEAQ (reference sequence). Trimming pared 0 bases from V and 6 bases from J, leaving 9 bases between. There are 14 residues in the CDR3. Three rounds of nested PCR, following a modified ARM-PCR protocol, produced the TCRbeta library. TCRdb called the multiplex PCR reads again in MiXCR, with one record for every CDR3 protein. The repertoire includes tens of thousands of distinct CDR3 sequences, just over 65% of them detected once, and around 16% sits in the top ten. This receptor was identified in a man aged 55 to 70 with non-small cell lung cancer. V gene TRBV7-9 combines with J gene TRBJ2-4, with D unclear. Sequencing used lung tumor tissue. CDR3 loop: CASSLAGMINIQYF. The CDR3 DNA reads TGTGCCAGCAGCTTAGCGGGCATGATAAACATTCAGTACTTC.